Below, 31 T cell receptor beta chains from the same sample are listed, as sequenced in a study of blood T cell repertoires in COVID-19. Method: immunoSEQ multiplex PCR; TCRdb's copy keeps in-frame clones and lacks some. Among approximately 97,000 clones, around 85% were seen once, and the ten largest hold 9.5% to 15%. Source material: peripheral blood. The receptors derive from a human donor in a cohort sampled during active COVID-19.

This sequence joins TRBV5-1 and TRBJ1-5; 10 bases fit TRBD1. The CDR3 spans 19 residues. V lost 4 bases, J lost 0 bases, and 13 bases stayed unmatched. CDR1 and CDR2 (germline): SGHRS, YFSETQ. The CDR3 nucleotides read TGCGCCAGCAGCCCCGGGGACAGGGGAATAGGTTATAGCAATCAGCCCCAGCATTTT. Residues: CASSPGDRGIGYSNQPQHF.

As DNA, the CDR3 is TGTGCCAGCAGCGTAGTCCCCAGCGGGAGGCAAGAGACCCAGTACTTC. Its protein is CASSVVPSGRQETQYF. This chain links TRBV9 with TRBJ2-5, with TRBD2 matching 9 bases. The CDR3 extends over 16 amino acids. After removal of 0 bases from V and 2 bases from J, the junction contained 5 bases not matched to a gene. Germline assignment: CDR1 SGDLS and CDR2 YYNGEE.

The chain couples TRBV19 to TRBJ1-1; possible D gene TRBD1, 6 bases. The CDR3 extends over 14 amino acids. V was clipped by 5 bases and J by 4 bases, with 14 bases between them. Germline V CDR1 and CDR2: LNHDA, SQIVND (reference sequence). This CDR3 is CASSAQGLGTEAFF. CDR3 nucleotide sequence: TGTGCCAGTAGTGCACAGGGTCTGGGCACTGAAGCTTTCTTT.

Only a few counts were recorded for this clone. In DNA form, the CDR3 reads TGTGCCAGCAGCCCTAACAGGAACGAGCAGTACTTC. It codes for CASSPNRNEQYF. The rearrangement links TRBV7-2 to TRBJ2-7; D is perhaps TRBD1 (5 bases). The CDR3 has 12 amino acids. V was cut by 5 bases and J by 5 bases, with 10 bases left in between. Germline V lookup: CDR1 SGHTA, CDR2 FQGNSA.

The chain is built from TRBV6-5 and TRBJ1-4, with 10 nucleotides matching TRBD1. CDR1 and CDR2 (germline): MNHEY, SVGAGI. This CDR3 has 15 residues. After removal of 6 bases from V and 7 bases from J, the junction contained 8 bases not matched to a gene. Here the CDR3 DNA reads TGTGCCAGCAGACACGACCGGGACAGGGGTGAAAAACTGTTTTTT. Amino acids: CASRHDRDRGEKLFF.

The chain's CDR3 is CASSLAGNMNSPLHF. CDR3 DNA sequence: TGTGCCAGTAGTCTTGCAGGGAATATGAATTCACCCCTCCACTTT. This chain uses TRBV19 with TRBJ1-6; TRBD1 might be the D (5 bases). The CDR3 sequence is 15 residues long. Trimming stripped 5 bases from V and 7 bases from J, with 15 bases between. Germline CDR1 LNHDA, CDR2 SQIVND (reference sequence).

The chain uses TRBV7-2 and TRBJ2-1, with 10 bases fitting TRBD1. J gave up 5 bases and V 3 bases, and 1 base lay outside the gene matches. The CDR3 runs to 14 residues. In germline, CDR1 is SGHTA, CDR2 FQGNSA. CDR3 amino acids: CASSLGQGNNEQFF. CDR3 DNA sequence: TGTGCCAGCAGCTTGGGACAGGGGAACAATGAGCAGTTCTTC.

This chain joins TRBV4-3 and TRBJ2-7; D is undetermined. Germline CDR1 LGHNA, CDR2 YSLEER. CDR3 length equals 15 residues. Trimming removed 4 bases from V and 2 bases from J, with 15 bases in between. CDR3 bases: TGCGCCAGCAGCCTAGAGAGGCATTCAACCTACGAGCAGTACTTC. Its translation: CASSLERHSTYEQYF.

This chain connects TRBV12-3 or TRBV12-4 to TRBJ2-3, with D uncertain. The CDR3 is made up of 13 amino acids. With 3 bases removed from V and 4 bases from J, the gap between germline ends came to 8 bases. The CDR3 sequence: CASSLSGSDTQYF. In DNA, the CDR3 is TGTGCCAGCAGTTTGAGTGGTTCAGATACGCAGTATTTT.

This clone was seen only a few times. The chain employs TRBV7-3 and TRBJ1-3; D unresolved. The CDR3 is 15 residues long. V lost 5 bases and J 1 base, leaving 12 bases between the germline ends. Germline assignment: CDR1 SGHTA and CDR2 FQGTGA. In DNA, the CDR3 is TGTGCCAGCAGCGTCGAGGAGAGTTCTGGAAACACCATATATTTT. Translated, it gives CASSVEESSGNTIYF.

The chain uses TRBV29-1 and TRBJ2-5; 8 nucleotides line up with TRBD2. Looked up from germline, CDR1 is SQVTM and CDR2 is ANQGSEA. V shed 8 bases, J shed 3 bases, and the junction held 8 bases outside the gene matches. This CDR3 has 13 residues. CDR3 region: CSSAVSGKETQYF. CDR3 coding DNA: TGCAGCTCGGCTGTTAGCGGGAAAGAGACCCAGTACTTC.

This clone was picked up one time. The chain links TRBV28 to TRBJ2-7, with TRBD2 as a possible D gene (6 bases). CDR3 size: 15 residues. The germline gives CDR1 MDHEN, CDR2 SYDVKM. Trimming removed 6 bases from V and 0 bases from J, with 15 bases in between. The CDR3 nucleotides read TGTGCCAGCAGCCGGTGGGGGGAAAGCTCCTACGAGCAGTACTTC. Encoded protein: CASSRWGESSYEQYF.

V usage is TRBV6-5 and J usage is TRBJ1-2; no clear D. V was pared by 6 bases and J by 2 bases, with 10 bases between. CDR3 length equals 13 residues. Germline V gene lookup returns CDR1 MNHEY and CDR2 SVGAGI. The CDR3 here is CASRLTGNYGYTF. DNA for the CDR3: TGTGCCAGCAGATTAACGGGGAACTATGGCTACACCTTC.

The rearrangement uses TRBV6-2 or TRBV6-3 and TRBJ1-5, with D hard to call. CDR3 size: 15 residues. Germline V CDR1 and CDR2: MNHEY, SVGEGT. Trimming left V 0 bases short and J 2 bases short, with 8 bases between. The CDR3 region has the DNA TGTGCCAGCAGTTACTCTGGCGGGGGCAATCAGCCCCAGCATTTT. Residues: CASSYSGGGNQPQHF.

The rearrangement uses TRBV6-4 and TRBJ2-1; no clear D. Germline CDR1 reads MRHNA; CDR2 reads SNTAGT. Trimming pared 2 bases from V and 2 bases from J, leaving 7 bases between. The CDR3 has 14 amino acids. CDR3 loop: CASSDGSAYNEQFF. The CDR3 bases are TGTGCCAGCAGTGACGGCAGCGCCTACAATGAGCAGTTCTTC.

CDR3 amino acids: CASSSNGGNYGYTF. In nucleotides, the CDR3 is TGTGCCAGCAGTTCGAACGGGGGAAACTATGGCTACACCTTC. V usage is TRBV6-4 and J usage is TRBJ1-2; D is perhaps TRBD1 (5 bases). Looked up from germline, CDR1 is MRHNA and CDR2 is SNTAGT. This CDR3 spans 14 amino acids. Trimming took 5 bases from V and 2 from J, leaving 12 bases between them.

Remarks on this clone: Germline is not matched at one junction end, which may reflect a read error. V gene TRBV15 combines with J gene TRBJ1-1; 8 nucleotides align to TRBD1. CDR1 LNHNV and CDR2 YYDKDF come from the germline V gene (reference sequence). The CDR3 consists of 12 residues. The CDR3 protein is CATSRDIQGALF. In nucleotides, the CDR3 is TGTGCCACCAGCAGAGATATCCAGGGGGCCCTCTTT.

The chain is built from TRBV6-1 and TRBJ1-1; 7 bases map to TRBD1. The V gene's germline CDR1 is MNHNS and CDR2 SASEGT. The CDR3 sequence is 14 residues long. Trimming removed 3 bases from V and 6 bases from J; junction bases left unmatched: 7. CDR3: CASSDRGKTAEAFF. DNA of the CDR3: TGTGCCAGCAGTGACAGGGGGAAGACGGCTGAAGCTTTCTTT.

The V call is TRBV9, the J call TRBJ2-2; 7 nucleotides match TRBD2. The germline CDR1 and CDR2 sequences are SGDLS and YYNGEE. This CDR3 has 16 residues. V was pared by 0 bases and J by 3 bases, with 5 bases of the junction left unmatched. The CDR3 sequence is CASSVGPGRDTGELFF. CDR3 nucleotide sequence: TGTGCCAGCAGCGTAGGTCCAGGGAGGGACACCGGGGAGCTGTTTTTT.

The chain couples TRBV19 to TRBJ1-5; D might be TRBD1 (5 bases). This CDR3 is built from 14 residues. The V gene's germline CDR1 is LNHDA and CDR2 SQIVND (reference sequence). The ends were cut back, 5 bases at V and 4 bases at J, with 12 bases in the middle. DNA for the CDR3: TGTGCCAGTAGTCCTAACGGGGGGAATCAGCCCCAGCATTTT. Its translation: CASSPNGGNQPQHF.

The chain links TRBV19 to TRBJ1-2, with 9 bases lining up with TRBD1. V dropped 6 bases and J dropped 8; count of bases not matched to a gene: 4. The CDR3 loop spans 12 amino acids. The germline V gene encodes CDR1 LNHDA and CDR2 SQIVND (reference sequence). The CDR3 loop is CASSGDREGYTF. CDR3 nucleotides: TGTGCCAGTAGCGGGGACAGGGAGGGCTACACCTTC.

This chain links TRBV9 with TRBJ2-1; TRBD1 is a possible D gene (5 bases). CDR3 size: 17 residues. Germline CDR1 and CDR2: SGDLS and YYNGEE. Trimming shortened V by 3 bases and J by 0 bases, and 16 bases separated the two germline ends. CDR3: CASSAGPGRSSYNEQFF. Written as DNA, the CDR3 is TGTGCCAGCAGCGCCGGCCCAGGGCGGAGCTCCTACAATGAGCAGTTCTTC. The full variable domain, with the rest looked up from reference TRBV9 and TRBJ2-1, is DSGVTQTPKHLITATGQRVTLRCSPRSGDLSVYWYQQSLDQGLQFLIQYYNGEERAKGNILERFSAQQFPDLHSELNLSSLELGDSALYFCASSAGPGRSSYNEQFFGPGTRLTVL.

This clone was detected only once. The J gene is TRBJ2-3, the V gene TRBV19, with 14 nucleotides matching TRBD2. The CDR3 runs 17 residues. The V gene's germline CDR1 is LNHDA and CDR2 SQIVND (reference sequence). V lost 3 bases, J lost 4 bases, and 6 bases stayed unmatched. CDR3 bases: TGTGCCAGTAGTATCCGACTAGCGGGGGGGCGTGCAGATACGCAGTATTTT. Translating it yields CASSIRLAGGRADTQYF.

This clone was seen only a few times. This sequence joins TRBV7-9 and TRBJ1-5, with 7 nucleotides matching TRBD1. The germline V gene has CDR1 SEHNR and CDR2 FQNEAQ (reference sequence). Germline trimming cut 5 bases from V and 4 bases from J; bases unmatched to any gene: 11. The CDR3 consists of 16 residues. CDR3 region: CASSRQGVSPNQPQHF. The DNA of the CDR3 is TGTGCCAGCAGCCGACAGGGAGTGTCGCCAAATCAGCCCCAGCATTTT.

CDR3 in amino acids: CASSYLPRSYEQYF. The CDR3 DNA follows: TGTGCCAGCAGTTACCTCCCTAGATCCTACGAGCAGTACTTC. J is TRBJ2-7 and V is TRBV6-2 or TRBV6-3, with no clear D. This CDR3 is 14 amino acids long. The germline CDR1 and CDR2 sequences are MNHEY and SVGEGT. Between the trimmed V and J ends, which lost 2 bases and 1 base, there was a span of 9 bases.

This clone has only one observation. This chain joins TRBV4-3 and TRBJ1-2, with 9 bases lining up with TRBD1. CDR3 length equals 15 residues. V was pared by 1 base and J by 2 bases, with 2 bases of the junction left unmatched. Germline assignment: CDR1 LGHNA and CDR2 YSLEER. The DNA for the CDR3 is TGCGCCAGCAGCCAAGTGGGGACAGGGAACTATGGCTACACCTTC. Amino acid sequence: CASSQVGTGNYGYTF.

V usage is TRBV19 and J usage is TRBJ2-7; D is perhaps TRBD2 (6 bases). Germline V gene lookup returns CDR1 LNHDA and CDR2 SQIVND (reference sequence). Trimming shortened V by 3 bases and J by 2 bases, and 8 bases separated the two germline ends. This CDR3 has 13 residues. CDR3 in DNA: TGTGCCAGTAGTATGGGACTTACCTACGAGCAGTACTTC. This codes for CASSMGLTYEQYF.

This chain connects TRBV7-2 to TRBJ1-5, with D possibly TRBD1 on 5 matching bases. Deletions cut 5 bases from V and 1 base from J, with 9 bases between. The CDR3 length is 14 residues. Germline V gene data show CDR1 as SGHTA and CDR2 as FQGNSA. The CDR3 is CASSHAGSNQPQHF. The CDR3 nucleotides read TGTGCCAGCAGCCACGCAGGGAGCAATCAGCCCCAGCATTTT.

The chain is built from TRBV7-3 and TRBJ2-3; 16 nucleotides align to TRBD2. Germline CDR1 reads SGHTA; CDR2 reads FQGTGA. The CDR3 has 18 amino acids. J gave up 1 base and V 4 bases, and 5 bases lay outside the gene matches. For the CDR3, the DNA is TGTGCCAGCAGCTACGGGACTAGCGGGGGGGCCGGCACAGATACGCAGTATTTT. Translation gives CASSYGTSGGAGTDTQYF. Using reference TRBV7-3 and TRBJ2-3 for the parts outside the CDR3, the full variable domain is GAGVSQTPSNKVTEKGKYVELRCDPISGHTALYWYRQSLGQGPEFLIYFQGTGAADDSGLPNDRFFAVRPEGSVSTLKIQRTERGDSAVYLCASSYGTSGGAGTDTQYFGPGTRLTVL.

This clone has a handful of counts. This rearrangement joins TRBV30 to TRBJ1-3; 7 bases agree with TRBD1. Trimming at V came to 5 bases and at J to 0 bases, leaving 4 bases not matched to a gene. The length of the CDR3 is 14 residues. Germline loops: CDR1 GTSNPN, CDR2 SVGIG (reference sequence). The DNA of the CDR3 is TGTGCCTGGGGGAGGGGGCCCTCTGGAAACACCATATATTTT. Protein: CAWGRGPSGNTIYF.

The gene calls are TRBV7-2 and TRBJ1-3, with D possibly matching TRBD1 (6 bases). This CDR3 is built from 16 residues. The germline gives CDR1 SGHTA, CDR2 FQGNSA. Trimming took 5 bases from V and 0 from J, leaving 14 bases between them. The CDR3 sequence is CASSPLLTGSGNTIYF. In DNA form, the CDR3 reads TGTGCCAGCAGCCCATTACTGACAGGCTCTGGAAACACCATATATTTT.